This T cell receptor (beta chain) comes out of a study of blood T cell repertoires in COVID-19 (dated by TCRdb to about 2020). Looking at the study overall: Samples from collaborators originated in the United States, Italy and Spain and spanned both the acute and convalescent phases of COVID-19. Sample metadata almost always included a de-identified subject ID, COVID-19 status, age in years and sex. HLA class I and class II types, where available, came from metadata supplied by the sample provider rather than from assay-based typing. The material from the prospective study consisted of cDNA or gDNA derived from T cells, B-cell-depleted T cells, or PBMCs. The repertoires were released in a freely available public database meant as a resource for research on the immune response to SARS-CoV-2. The samples were drawn from the first 160 participants of the ongoing ImmuneRACE study and from 1,254 subjects provided by 6 global collaborators. The dataset comprised deeply sampled blood TCRbeta repertoires from subjects exposed to, actively infected with, or recovered from COVID-19. The paper's findings and limits, for the study overall: How much clinical and demographic metadata was included differed by source and by participant, and the metadata was provided uncurated.

The collaborating institutions used their own protocols to collect whole blood in K2EDTA tubes. For TCRbeta analysis, collaborators shipped samples as frozen whole blood, isolated PBMCs, or DNA extracted from either of those sample types. TCRbeta CDR3 regions were amplified from genomic DNA using the immunoSEQ Assay, a bias-controlled multiplex PCR. The published analysis was carried out like this. The number of nucleated cells in each sample was estimated by amplification of reference gene primers within the assay. To quantify the absolute abundance of each unique TCRbeta CDR3 rearrangement, sequence reads were collapsed and filtered. Productive Simpson clonality was computed per sample as the square root of Simpson's diversity index over productive rearrangements. What TCRdb holds here is the immuneACCESS table cut down to in-frame rearrangements. Part of the clones is not present; checked against another copy, under half of the missing clones reflect an unresolved V gene, and the others are unexplained. V and J calls and clone size are given by that table; D and trimming were obtained from the DNA. This sample gives 95,000 to 110,000 clones in total; about 80% of them show up just once. The ten largest make up about an eighth of the sample.

Details on this clone: Its binding antigen is unknown. No much larger clone exists at a distance of one base, and base qualities are not known.

The germline V gene yields SGHRS for CDR1 and YFSETQ for CDR2. Germline trimming: 0 bases from V, 4 bases from J; junction bases outside gene matches: 7. CDR3 length: 16 amino acids, cysteine to phenylalanine. Of all the DNA, just the CDR3 is kept, 48 bases in frame from base 1. The sequence is built from TRBV5-1 and TRBJ2-3, and 8 bases in between align with TRBD2. This TCR was sampled from a human donor in a cohort sampled during active or convalescent COVID-19. What was sequenced was peripheral blood. The DNA sequence follows: TGCGCCAGCAGCTTGGTGATTAGCGGGGATGCAGATACGCAGTATTTT. Translated, it reads CASSLVISGDADTQYF. Extended through the reference TRBV5-1 and TRBJ2-3 proteins, this CDR3 yields the full variable domain: KAGVTQTPRYLIKTRGQQVTLSCSPISGHRSVSWYQQTPGQGLQFLFEYFSETQRNKGNFPGRFSGRQFSNSRSEMNVSTLELGDSALYLCASSLVISGDADTQYFGPGTRLTVL.